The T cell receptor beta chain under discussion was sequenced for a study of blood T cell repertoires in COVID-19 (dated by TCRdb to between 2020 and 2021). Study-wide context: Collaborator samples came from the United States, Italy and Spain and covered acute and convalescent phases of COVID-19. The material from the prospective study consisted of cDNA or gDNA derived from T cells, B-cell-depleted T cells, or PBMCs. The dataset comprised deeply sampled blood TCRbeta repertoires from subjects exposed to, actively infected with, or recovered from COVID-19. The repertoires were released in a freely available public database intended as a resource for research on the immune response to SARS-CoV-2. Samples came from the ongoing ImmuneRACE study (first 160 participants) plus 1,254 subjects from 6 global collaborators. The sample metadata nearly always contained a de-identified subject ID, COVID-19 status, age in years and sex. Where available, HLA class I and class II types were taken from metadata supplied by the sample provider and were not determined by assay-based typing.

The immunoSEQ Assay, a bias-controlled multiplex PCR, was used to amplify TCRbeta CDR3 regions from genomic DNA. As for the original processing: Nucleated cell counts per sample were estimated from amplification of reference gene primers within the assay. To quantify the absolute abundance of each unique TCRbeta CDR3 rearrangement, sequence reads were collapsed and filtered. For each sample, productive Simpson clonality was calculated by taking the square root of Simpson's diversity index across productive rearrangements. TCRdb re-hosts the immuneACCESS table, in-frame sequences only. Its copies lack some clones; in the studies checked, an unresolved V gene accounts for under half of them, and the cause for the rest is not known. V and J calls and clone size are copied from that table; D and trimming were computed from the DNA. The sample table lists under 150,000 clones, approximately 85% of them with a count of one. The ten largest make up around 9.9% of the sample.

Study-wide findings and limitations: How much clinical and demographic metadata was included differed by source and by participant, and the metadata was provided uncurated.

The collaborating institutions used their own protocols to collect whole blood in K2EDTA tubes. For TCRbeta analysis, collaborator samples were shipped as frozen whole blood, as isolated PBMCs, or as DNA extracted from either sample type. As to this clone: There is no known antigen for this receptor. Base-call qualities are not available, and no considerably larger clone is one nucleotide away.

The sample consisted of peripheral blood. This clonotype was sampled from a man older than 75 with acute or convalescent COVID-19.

The sequenced DNA is TGTGCCAGCAGTTTCCCTCCCCCCAATCAGCCCCAGCATTTT. Translated, this is CASSFPPPNQPQHF. Rearrangement joined TRBV27 to TRBJ1-5, with no reliable assignment of the D segment. The CDR3 goes from the cysteine to the phenylalanine over 14 residues. Of all the DNA, just the CDR3 is kept, 42 bases in frame from base 1. The V and J ends are trimmed by 3 bases and 3 bases, leaving 9 bases between them. The germline V gene (reference sequence) specifies MNHEY as CDR1 and SMNVEV as CDR2.